A single sample gave rise to the 11 T cell receptor beta chains below, sequenced in a study of cytomegalovirus exposure and HLA in healthy donors. The protocol was immunoSEQ multiplex PCR, while the TCRdb copy is restricted to in-frame clones and leaves out a portion. The sample carries about 73,000 clones, 85% to 95% recorded once. The sample consisted of PBMCs. The origin of the receptors is a man aged 18 to 35 in good health and CMV-seronegative.

This clone showed up just a few times. The sample carries other DNA sequences with the same CDR3. The chain combines TRBV27 with TRBJ1-1; D is unclear. The germline CDR1 and CDR2 sequences are MNHEY and SMNVEV (reference sequence). The CDR3 is 12 amino acids. Trimming left V 5 bases short and J 5 bases short, with 9 bases between. DNA for the CDR3: TGTGCCAGCAGTCCCACGGGGACTGAAGCTTTCTTT. This sequence encodes CASSPTGTEAFF.

The chain employs TRBV27 and TRBJ2-6; D remains ambiguous. Germline CDR1 and CDR2: MNHEY and SMNVEV (reference sequence). The CDR3 covers 14 residues. Trimming removed 8 bases at V and 2 bases at J, with 10 bases between. CDR3 region: CASDRVAGANVLTF. CDR3 DNA sequence: TGTGCCAGCGATAGAGTGGCTGGGGCCAACGTCCTGACTTTC.

The V gene is TRBV5-1, the J gene TRBJ1-1; D is unclear. Per germline, CDR1 SGHRS and CDR2 YFSETQ. This CDR3 comprises 15 residues. With 2 bases removed from V and 6 bases from J, the gap between germline ends came to 17 bases. The CDR3 loop is CASSLTGTLGSEAFF. CDR3 DNA: TGCGCCAGCAGCTTAACGGGAACCCTGGGATCTGAAGCTTTCTTT.

The chain joins TRBV4-1 to TRBJ2-4; TRBD2 matches at 8 bases. Germline trimming cut 0 bases from V and 1 base from J; bases unmatched to any gene: 5. Germline assignment: CDR1 MGHRA and CDR2 YSYEKL. This CDR3 has 17 amino acids. For the CDR3, the DNA is TGCGCCAGCAGCCAAGATCCCGGGGGGGGTGCCAAAAACATTCAGTACTTC. Amino acids: CASSQDPGGGAKNIQYF.

The chain employs TRBV7-2 and TRBJ2-7; D is possibly TRBD2 (5 bases). Germline V lookup: CDR1 SGHTA, CDR2 FQGNSA. Trimming took 1 base from V and 7 from J, leaving 8 bases between them. The CDR3 length is 12 residues. The CDR3 protein is CASSLVGEEQYF. The DNA of the CDR3 is TGTGCCAGCAGCTTAGTTGGGGAGGAGCAGTACTTC.

The V and J genes are TRBV7-9 and TRBJ1-4, with a possible D match to TRBD1 (6 bases). CDR1 and CDR2 from the germline V gene are SEHNR and FQNEAQ (reference sequence). This CDR3 has 15 amino acids. V dropped 6 bases and J dropped 7 bases, with 18 bases sitting between them. The CDR3 coding sequence is TGTGCCAGCAGGTCGGATCGGGACATGTCTGAAAAACTGTTTTTT. Protein product: CASRSDRDMSEKLFF.

The rearrangement uses TRBV6-4 and TRBJ1-6, with a tentative D call TRBD1 (6 bases). V was shortened by 10 bases and J by 9 bases, with 19 bases between the two germline ends. Germline V gives CDR1 MRHNA, CDR2 SNTAGT. The length of the CDR3 is 14 residues. CDR3 protein: CATSETGGRSPLHF. The CDR3 region has the DNA TGTGCCACCTCGGAGACAGGCGGACGTTCACCCCTCCACTTT.

The CDR3 sequence is CAIGTGKETQYF. CDR3 coding DNA: TGTGCCATCGGGACAGGGAAAGAGACCCAGTACTTC. This rearrangement joins TRBV10-3 to TRBJ2-5; 9 bases are shared with TRBD1. The germline CDR1 and CDR2 sequences are ENHRY and SYGVKD. V shed 8 bases, J shed 3 bases, and the junction held 1 base outside the gene matches. CDR3 length equals 12 residues.

The J gene is TRBJ1-2, the V gene TRBV19; no clear D. V lost 3 bases, J lost 8 bases, and 19 bases lay in between. CDR1 and CDR2 from the germline V gene are LNHDA and SQIVND (reference sequence). The CDR3 consists of 15 residues. DNA of the CDR3: TGTGCCAGTAGTATTGTCGGGATCCGGGAGGGAGGCTACACCTTC. It specifies CASSIVGIREGGYTF.

The CDR3 is CASGSWTGGHEQYF. The DNA for the CDR3 is TGTGCTAGTGGTTCATGGACAGGGGGCCACGAGCAGTACTTC. The chain employs TRBV12-5 and TRBJ2-7, with 11 bases aligning to TRBD1. Germline V gene data show CDR1 as LGHNT and CDR2 as FRNRAP. This CDR3 spans 14 amino acids. Germline trimming cut 4 bases from V and 5 bases from J; bases unmatched to any gene: 4.

The V gene is TRBV25-1, the J gene TRBJ1-4, with D possibly TRBD1 on 5 matching bases. The germline CDR1 and CDR2 sequences are MGHDK and SYGVNS. The V gene lost 3 bases and the J gene lost 0 bases, with 17 bases spanning the gap. The CDR3 is 18 residues long. CDR3 in DNA: TGTGCCAGCAGTGATGGGGCAGGGCTACGATCAACTAATGAAAAACTGTTTTTT. Protein product: CASSDGAGLRSTNEKLFF.